Included here is one TCR beta chain sequence, with context. Its target is not known. CDR3 length: 15 residues. Germline lookup yields CDR1 MNHEY and CDR2 SVGAGI. J was trimmed by 1 base and V by 0 bases; bases with no gene match: 3. The entry originates in a study of breast tumors, draining lymph nodes, adjacent tissues. The study's findings and limits: Tumor TCR diversity was below lymph nodes but above nontumor tissue. Luminal-like breast cancer showed significantly greater tumor-nontumor repertoire similarity than basal-like breast cancer did.

TCRdb re-derived calls from the multiplex PCR reads in MiXCR, one entry per CDR3 protein. The table has roughly 14,000 distinct CDR3 sequences, roughly 55% seen once; the top ten hold roughly 30%. The chain combines TRBV6-5 with TRBJ2-7; the match to TRBD1 covers 7 bases. The source is a female donor with breast cancer. Some clones in this sample may be carry-over from other donors' samples. Material for sequencing was tumor-adjacent breast tissue. CDR3 in DNA: TGTGCCAGCAGTTACTCGGGGACAGCATCCTACGAGCAGTACTTC. As protein: CASSYSGTASYEQYF.